Listed below are T cell receptor beta chains from one sample, sequenced in a study of identifying expanded T cells in peripheral blood. The table came from immunoSEQ multiplex PCR; TCRdb's copy has only in-frame clones and leaves some out. The data show tens of thousands of clones, 82% seen once. Sequencing was carried out using blood. These receptors originate from a person aged 18 to 70 in good health. Each CDR3 is given with its conserved first and last residue. A D gene is named only where the DNA matches it firmly. Some rows mark clone size as missing; the rest say once, few, many or name a class of expanded clone.

TRBV5-1	-	TRBJ2-5	-	TGCGCCAGCAGCTTGCGGGGGACCTTAACTCAAGAGACCCAGTACTTC	CASSLRGTLTQETQYF
TRBV2	-	TRBJ1-3	-	TGTGCCAGCAGAAAGGGCAGTAACTCTGGAAACACCATATATTTT	CASRKGSNSGNTIYF
TRBV11-2	-	TRBJ2-1	-	TGTGCCAGCAGCTTAACCGGGTCAAACAATGAGCAGTTCTTC	CASSLTGSNNEQFF
TRBV6-6	once	TRBJ1-5	-	TGTGCCAGCAGTCCTGGGACACGGGGTTCCAGTCAGCCCCAGCATTTT	CASSPGTRGSSQPQHF
TRBV6-5	-	TRBJ2-5	-	TGTGCCAGCAACACGCCGGGACGCGGAAAAGAGACCCAGTACTTC	CASNTPGRGKETQYF
TRBV19	-	TRBJ2-3	TRBD2	TGTGCCAGTAGGCGGGGGGGCGGAGATACGCAGTATTTT	CASRRGGGDTQYF
TRBV10-3	-	TRBJ2-7	-	TGTGCCATCAGTGAATCGGTCTACGAGCAGTACTTC	CAISESVYEQYF
TRBV5-8	-	TRBJ2-3	-	TGTGCCAGCAGCTCAGGGTTTGTAGATACGCAGTATTTT	CASSSGFVDTQYF
TRBV6-5	-	TRBJ1-2	-	TGTGCCAGCAGTTACTCGTTCGCAGGGCGAAGTGGCTACACCTTC	CASSYSFAGRSGYTF
TRBV6-1	-	TRBJ2-1	-	TGTGCCAGCAGAGGAGTTCATGAGCAGTTCTTC	CASRGVHEQFF
TRBV4-1	medium-sized	TRBJ1-2	-	TGCGCCAGCAGCCATCCCGGGACATCCCTCTATGGCTACACCTTC	CASSHPGTSLYGYTF
TRBV2	few	TRBJ1-1	-	TGTGCCAGCAGTGACGTCCTCTCCGGGGGGGCTTTCTTT	CASSDVLSGGAFF
TRBV7-2	-	TRBJ2-3	-	TGTGCCAGCAGCTTAAAGGCCGAGCTGGATACGCAGTATTTT	CASSLKAELDTQYF
TRBV9	-	TRBJ2-5	TRBD2	TGTGCCAGCAGCGTAAAAACGGGGGGGCAGGAGACCCAGTACTTC	CASSVKTGGQETQYF
TRBV5-4	-	TRBJ2-7	-	TGTGCCAGCAGCGCGGGACTTTACGAGCAGTACTTC	CASSAGLYEQYF
TRBV6-5	-	TRBJ1-1	-	TGTGCCAGCAGGACACCTAACACTGAAGCTTTCTTT	CASRTPNTEAFF
TRBV6-6	-	TRBJ1-1	-	TGTGCCAGCAGTTATAGGTCCAACACTGAAGCTTTCTTT	CASSYRSNTEAFF
TRBV10-2	once	TRBJ2-2	-	TGCGCCAGCAGTGAAGTAGGGTTGGTCACCGGGGAGCTGTTTTTT	CASSEVGLVTGELFF
TRBV19	-	TRBJ2-4	TRBD2	TGTGCCAGTAGTGTTAGCGGGAGTGCGAACATTCAGTACTTC	CASSVSGSANIQYF
TRBV19	-	TRBJ2-3	TRBD2	TGTGCCAGTAAGGCCCAGGGAGGGGCGACAGATACGCAGTATTTT	CASKAQGGATDTQYF
TRBV9	-	TRBJ1-4	-	TGTGCCAGCAGCGTAGGTACAGATCCACCCGAAAAACTGTTTTTT	CASSVGTDPPEKLFF
TRBV18	few	TRBJ1-1	-	TGTGCCAGCTCGGAGTCCTACACGGGCACTGAAGCTTTCTTT	CASSESYTGTEAFF
TRBV5-1	-	TRBJ2-2	TRBD2	TGCGCCAGCAGTATTCTAGCGGGAAGAAACACCGGGGAGCTGTTTTTT	CASSILAGRNTGELFF
TRBV6-1	-	TRBJ1-2	-	TGTGCCAGCAGTGTCGAGGTGGGTGCGAGCTACACCTTC	CASSVEVGASYTF
TRBV18	-	TRBJ2-1	-	TGTGCCAGCTCCTTGAAGGAGGTGCAGTTCTTC	CASSLKEVQFF
TRBV7-9	medium-sized	TRBJ1-1	-	TGTGCCAGCAGCCAGACGGTAGGCGACACTGAAGCTTTCTTT	CASSQTVGDTEAFF
TRBV5-6	-	TRBJ2-2	-	TGTGCCACGAATTGGGCTGGGCGAACCGGGGAGCTGTTTTTT	CATNWAGRTGELFF
TRBV30	once	TRBJ2-7	-	TGTGCCTGGAGACGGGTCTACGAGCAGTACTTC	CAWRRVYEQYF
TRBV15	once	TRBJ1-1	TRBD1	TGTGCCACGAACAGGGGAAAGAACACTGAAGCTTTCTTT	CATNRGKNTEAFF
TRBV6-1	-	TRBJ2-6	-	TGTGCAGTGAGCCGAAAGACTGGGGCCAACGTCCTGACTTTC	CAVSRKTGANVLTF
TRBV29-1	-	TRBJ2-6	-	TGCAGCGTCGATACTGGGGCCAACGTCCTGACTTTC	CSVDTGANVLTF
TRBV5-6	-	TRBJ2-7	-	TGTGCCAGCGAATATAGGGATACAACCTACGAGCAGTACTTC	CASEYRDTTYEQYF
TRBV7-8	-	TRBJ2-1	-	TGTGCCAGCAGCCCGGTCGTAGAGCTAGAGGCCTTCAATGAGCAGTTCTTC	CASSPVVELEAFNEQFF
TRBV19	-	TRBJ2-3	TRBD2	TGTGCCAGTAGTATACGAGCGGGGGGGGCAGATACGCAGTATTTT	CASSIRAGGADTQYF
TRBV13	-	TRBJ2-3	-	TGTGCCAGCAGTCACGGGGGCGGGATCGATACGCAGTATTTT	CASSHGGGIDTQYF
TRBV7-8	-	TRBJ2-7	TRBD2	TGTGCCAGCAGCTTAGGGAGGGGCGCGCGGGAGGCCCCCTACGAGCAGTACTTC	CASSLGRGAREAPYEQYF
TRBV18	-	TRBJ1-5	-	TGTGCCAGCTCCCTCCAGGGGAATGCGCCCCAGCATTTT	CASSLQGNAPQHF
TRBV5-4	-	TRBJ2-6	-	TGTGCCAGCAGCTTGGTCGGGGTTACTGGGGCCAACGTCCTGACTTTC	CASSLVGVTGANVLTF
TRBV5-1	-	TRBJ2-7	-	TGCGCCAGCAGCCAGGACAGTTATTCCGAGCAGTACTTC	CASSQDSYSEQYF
TRBV29-1	-	TRBJ2-2	TRBD2	TGCAGCGGGGGACTAGCGGGAGCGGGCACCGGGGAGCTGTTTTTT	CSGGLAGAGTGELFF
TRBV5-1	-	TRBJ1-1	-	TGCGCCAGCAGCGGATTAACAGGGTCCACTGAAGCTTTCTTT	CASSGLTGSTEAFF
TRBV6-1	-	TRBJ2-7	-	TGTGCCAGCAGTGAAGCGGGTGGGAGGCCCTCCTACGAGCAGTACTTC	CASSEAGGRPSYEQYF
TRBV21-1	-	TRBJ1-3	-	TGTGCCAGCAGCGACCACACGCAGGGTACGTCTGGAAACACCATATATTTT	CASSDHTQGTSGNTIYF